A selection of T cell receptor beta chains follows, all from one sample in a study of blood T cells in healthy people across ages. In TCRdb, the 5' RACE reads were re-called with MiXCR into one record per CDR3 protein. The sample yields around 280,000 distinct CDR3 sequences, roughly 27% seen once. Sequenced input: blood. All receptors come from a woman aged 70-85 years in good health. Both conserved end residues are part of each CDR3. Fields, in order: clone size, J gene, V gene, D gene, CDR3 length, CDR3 protein, CDR3 DNA. The D gene is left open where the match is weak. A clone size is listed for some rows: how often the clone was seen (once, few, many), or a class if it is expanded.

NA,TRBJ2-7,TRBV7-2,NA,14,CASSSFGPNYEQYF,TGTGCCAGCAGCTCATTTGGGCCCAACTACGAGCAGTACTTC
NA,TRBJ2-5,TRBV7-9,TRBD2,13,CASTEGGSETQYF,TGTGCCAGCACCGAGGGCGGGAGTGAGACCCAGTACTTC
NA,TRBJ1-6,TRBV7-6,NA,15,CASSSPWTANSPLHF,TGTGCCAGCAGCTCTCCGTGGACAGCCAATTCACCCCTCCACTTT
many,TRBJ2-1,TRBV20-1,NA,11,CSASPGQQQFF,TGCAGTGCTAGCCCGGGACAACAGCAGTTCTTC
NA,TRBJ2-1,TRBV6-6,TRBD2,15,CASSYSGRAGGEQFF,TGTGCCAGCAGTTACAGCGGGAGGGCCGGAGGTGAGCAGTTCTTC
few,TRBJ1-4,TRBV25-1,NA,12,CASSAMDEKLFF,TGTGCCAGTTCGGCAATGGATGAAAAACTGTTTTTT
NA,TRBJ2-5,TRBV28,NA,14,CASSPDARRGTQYF,TGTGCCAGCAGCCCTGACGCCCGGAGGGGGACCCAGTACTTC
NA,TRBJ2-7,TRBV7-9,TRBD2,15,CASSRTSGRANEQYF,TGTGCCAGCAGCCGGACTAGCGGGAGGGCCAACGAGCAGTACTTC
NA,TRBJ1-4,TRBV20-1,NA,16,CSARDPAAGLNEKLFF,TGCAGTGCTAGAGATCCTGCCGCAGGGTTGAATGAAAAACTGTTTTTT
NA,TRBJ1-3,TRBV19,NA,15,CASNTKGFSGNTIYF,TGTGCCAGTAACACGAAGGGGTTCTCTGGAAACACCATATATTTT
NA,TRBJ2-1,TRBV20-1,NA,12,CSARKRNNEQFF,TGCAGTGCTCGAAAGAGAAACAATGAGCAGTTCTTC
NA,TRBJ1-2,TRBV5-6,NA,13,CASSLQTWDGYTF,TGTGCCAGCAGCTTGCAGACTTGGGATGGCTACACCTTC
NA,TRBJ2-5,TRBV5-1,NA,14,CASSLYSKQETQYF,TGCGCCAGCAGCTTGTACAGTAAACAAGAGACCCAGTACTTC
NA,TRBJ2-1,TRBV15,NA,13,CATSSRRFDEQFF,TGTGCCACCAGCAGCCGGAGGTTCGATGAGCAGTTCTTC
NA,TRBJ2-5,TRBV29-1,NA,12,CSVVNPAETQYF,TGCAGCGTTGTTAACCCCGCGGAGACCCAGTACTTC
few,TRBJ2-4,TRBV20-1,NA,15,CSAVQGLLAKNIQYF,TGCAGTGCCGTACAGGGACTCCTAGCCAAAAACATTCAGTACTTC
few,TRBJ2-1,TRBV29-1,NA,13,CSARGSSPLEQFF,TGCAGCGCCAGGGGATCCTCTCCCCTTGAGCAGTTCTTC
few,TRBJ2-7,TRBV27,NA,14,CASSSSYNTYEQYF,TGTGCCAGCAGTTCCTCATACAACACCTACGAGCAGTACTTC
many,TRBJ2-4,TRBV10-3,NA,14,CAISEGGAKNIQYF,TGTGCCATCAGCGAGGGAGGAGCCAAAAACATTCAGTACTTC
few,TRBJ2-1,TRBV14,NA,16,CASSKLTTSSYNEQFF,TGTGCCAGCAGCAAACTGACCACCAGCTCCTACAATGAGCAGTTCTTC
NA,TRBJ2-3,TRBV7-9,NA,12,CASSSMVDTQYF,TGTGCCAGCAGTTCAATGGTGGATACGCAGTATTTT
few,TRBJ2-7,TRBV6-2/TRBV6-3,NA,15,CASSYVAGIMYEQYF,TGTGCCAGCAGTTACGTGGCAGGGATTATGTACGAGCAGTACTTC
NA,TRBJ1-1,TRBV5-1,TRBD1,12,CASSFRGTEAFF,TGCGCCAGCAGCTTCAGGGGGACTGAAGCTTTCTTT